Each of the 26 T cell receptor beta chains below was sequenced from the same sample in a study of OX40 agonist ivuxolimab in advanced cancers. TCRdb's table, derived via immunoSEQ multiplex PCR, lists solely in-frame clones and lacks some. The sample has 83,000 or so clones; around 80% are singletons. Here the sequenced sample was CD4+ or CD8+ T cells sorted from blood, taken in a trial of the OX40 agonist ivuxolimab. The receptors stem from an adult with an advanced solid tumor such as melanoma, head and neck, liver or kidney cancer.

Only a few counts were recorded for this clone. The chain couples TRBV7-9 to TRBJ2-5; D is perhaps TRBD1 or TRBD2 (5 bases each). This CDR3 is 14 amino acids long. V lost 4 bases and J 2 bases, leaving 11 bases between the germline ends. Germline CDR1 SEHNR, CDR2 FQNEAQ (reference sequence). The CDR3 is CASSYRDGQETQYF. DNA of the CDR3: TGTGCCAGCAGCTACCGGGACGGACAAGAGACCCAGTACTTC. Based on the CDR3 plus reference TRBV7-9 and TRBJ2-5, the full variable domain is DTGVSQNPRHKITKRGQNVTFRCDPISEHNRLYWYRQTLGQGPEFLTYFQNEAQLEKSRLLSDRFSAERPKGSFSTLEIQRTEQGDSAMYLCASSYRDGQETQYFGPGTRLLVL.

V usage is TRBV5-4 and J usage is TRBJ1-2; possible D gene TRBD1, 6 bases. The germline V gene has CDR1 SGHNT and CDR2 YYREEE (reference sequence). The CDR3 extends over 15 amino acids. The V end was cut by 2 bases, the J end by 8 bases, with 19 bases between. CDR3 in DNA: TGTGCCAGCAGCTTACAGGGAGCCCCTTTCTCGGGCTACACCTTC. It yields the protein CASSLQGAPFSGYTF.

The gene calls are TRBV7-6 and TRBJ1-3; a possible D gene is TRBD1 (6 bases). V gave up 2 bases and J gave up 4 bases, with 21 bases separating them. Germline V lookup: CDR1 SGHVS, CDR2 FNYEAQ. This CDR3 region has 18 residues. The CDR3: CASSLFSRGRVRGNTIYF. In DNA form, the CDR3 reads TGTGCCAGCAGCTTATTTTCCAGGGGCCGGGTCCGCGGAAACACCATATATTTT. Variable domain in full (rest from reference TRBV7-6 and TRBJ1-3): GAGVSQSPRYKVTKRGQDVALRCDPISGHVSLYWYRQALGQGPEFLTYFNYEAQQDKSGLPNDRFSAERPEGSISTLTIQRTEQRDSAMYRCASSLFSRGRVRGNTIYFGEGSWLTVV.

The sample holds one count of this clone. This chain uses TRBV5-6 with TRBJ2-7, with TRBD1 identical over 9 bases. Germline loops: CDR1 SGHDT, CDR2 YYEEEE. The CDR3 spans 16 residues. V lost 0 bases to trimming and J lost 6 bases; unmatched junction nucleotides: 10. This CDR3 is CASSLAGWDRVSEQYF. DNA for the CDR3: TGTGCCAGCAGCTTGGCCGGGTGGGACAGGGTTTCCGAGCAGTACTTC.

V is TRBV6-5 and J is TRBJ2-2; TRBD1 matches 7 bases. The CDR3 has 15 amino acids. V was pared by 6 bases and J by 1 base, with 5 bases of the junction left unmatched. Germline CDR1 reads MNHEY; CDR2 reads SVGAGI. CDR3: CASSPGQRNTGELFF. The DNA for the CDR3 is TGTGCCAGCAGCCCGGGACAGCGGAACACCGGGGAGCTGTTTTTT.

The DNA of the CDR3 is TGCAGCGTCCGGCTTAGTAGCGGGGGAACAGATACGCAGTATTTT. Residues: CSVRLSSGGTDTQYF. J is TRBJ2-3 and V is TRBV29-1; the match to TRBD2 covers 9 bases. The junction had 10 bases not matched to a gene; V was cut back by 6 bases and J by 3 bases. The CDR3 loop spans 15 amino acids. Germline V gene sequence: CDR1 SQVTM, CDR2 ANQGSEA.

V gene TRBV5-1 combines with J gene TRBJ2-1; 16 positions agree with TRBD2. CDR3 length: 17 residues. The germline CDR1 and CDR2 sequences are SGHRS and YFSETQ. V lost 4 bases and J lost 4; bases outside the gene matches: 5. CDR3 residues: CASSRGLAGGLYNEQFF. CDR3 nucleotide sequence: TGCGCCAGCAGCCGGGGACTAGCGGGGGGGCTATACAATGAGCAGTTCTTC.

This clone was picked up one time. The V gene is TRBV5-4, the J gene TRBJ1-4; TRBD1 might be the D (6 bases). Trimming removed 1 base at V and 4 bases at J, with 8 bases between. Germline lookup yields CDR1 SGHNT and CDR2 YYREEE (reference sequence). The CDR3 contains 14 residues. The CDR3 DNA reads as TGTGCCAGCAGCTTGACAGGGATTAATGAAAAACTGTTTTTT. Its translation: CASSLTGINEKLFF.

The V gene is TRBV5-1, the J gene TRBJ2-3; TRBD1 agrees at 7 bases. The CDR3 runs 16 residues. The germline gives CDR1 SGHRS, CDR2 YFSETQ. The J segment lost 4 bases and the V segment lost 0 bases, leaving 8 bases of the junction unmatched. Here the CDR3 DNA reads TGCGCCAGCAGCTTGGCGCGTGACAGGGCGGCAGATACGCAGTATTTT. Its translation: CASSLARDRAADTQYF. Full variable domain (missing parts from reference TRBV5-1 and TRBJ2-3): KAGVTQTPRYLIKTRGQQVTLSCSPISGHRSVSWYQQTPGQGLQFLFEYFSETQRNKGNFPGRFSGRQFSNSRSEMNVSTLELGDSALYLCASSLARDRAADTQYFGPGTRLTVL.

The count of this clone is one. This rearrangement joins TRBV7-6 to TRBJ1-2; D uncertain. V was cut by 3 bases and J by 2 bases, with 7 bases left in between. In germline, CDR1 is SGHVS, CDR2 FNYEAQ. CDR3 length: 13 residues. CDR3 residues: CASSLYGNYGYTF. The CDR3 nucleotides read TGTGCCAGCAGCTTGTATGGAAACTATGGCTACACCTTC.

This clone was picked up one time. The genes are TRBV7-2 and TRBJ1-6; D possibly corresponds to TRBD1 (5 bases). Trimming stripped 2 bases from V and 4 bases from J, with 9 bases between. This CDR3 spans 15 amino acids. CDR1 and CDR2 from the germline V gene are SGHTA and FQGNSA. The CDR3 DNA sequence: TGTGCCAGCAGCTTAACAGGCGTTTATAATTCACCCCTCCACTTT. This sequence encodes CASSLTGVYNSPLHF.

The rearrangement joins TRBV30 to TRBJ2-3; D might be TRBD2 (7 bases). CDR3 size: 15 residues. V was trimmed by 4 bases and J by 4 bases, leaving 18 bases between them. From germline, CDR1 is GTSNPN and CDR2 SVGIG (reference sequence). The CDR3 nucleotides read TGTGCCTGGACCTCTTGGTGGCGGGGGCCAGATACGCAGTATTTT. It translates to CAWTSWWRGPDTQYF.

The rearrangement joins TRBV5-1 to TRBJ2-5; 10 nucleotides line up with TRBD2. Germline V CDR1 and CDR2: SGHRS, YFSETQ. This CDR3 contains 15 residues. V was clipped by 3 bases and J by 2 bases; unmatched bases: 4. CDR3 sequence reads: CASSSLAGSQETQYF. The CDR3 region has the DNA TGCGCCAGCAGCTCACTAGCGGGGAGTCAAGAGACCCAGTACTTC.

CDR3 loop: CASSLSHSNQPQHF. In DNA, the CDR3 is TGTGCCAGCAGCCTTAGTCATAGCAATCAGCCCCAGCATTTT. The chain links TRBV7-9 to TRBJ1-5; no reliable D call. Trimming took 5 bases from V and 0 from J, leaving 8 bases between them. Per the germline V gene, CDR1 is SEHNR and CDR2 is FQNEAQ (reference sequence). The CDR3 is made up of 14 amino acids.

The rearrangement joins TRBV6-5 to TRBJ1-5; no reliable D call. The CDR3 has 13 residues. The germline V gene has CDR1 MNHEY and CDR2 SVGAGI. V was shortened by 2 bases and J by 6 bases, with 8 bases between the two germline ends. CDR3 bases: TGTGCCAGCAGTTACAAAAACGGTCAGCCCCAGCATTTT. This encodes CASSYKNGQPQHF.

V usage is TRBV7-3 and J usage is TRBJ2-5; TRBD1 might be the D (6 bases). Germline V gene data show CDR1 as SGHTA and CDR2 as FQGTGA. Trimming removed 6 bases at V and 2 bases at J, with 13 bases between. The CDR3 sequence is 14 residues long. The CDR3 sequence is CASSPGVAQETQYF. DNA for the CDR3: TGTGCCAGCAGTCCAGGGGTGGCGCAAGAGACCCAGTACTTC. Looking up the rest from reference TRBV7-3 and TRBJ2-5 gives the full variable domain: GAGVSQTPSNKVTEKGKYVELRCDPISGHTALYWYRQSLGQGPEFLIYFQGTGAADDSGLPNDRFFAVRPEGSVSTLKIQRTERGDSAVYLCASSPGVAQETQYFGPGTRLLVL.

The rearrangement uses TRBV5-6 and TRBJ1-5; 10 bases map to TRBD1. Germline CDR1 reads SGHDT; CDR2 reads YYEEEE. There are 15 residues in the CDR3. Trimming took 6 bases from V and 6 from J; bases not matched to a gene: 9. The CDR3 DNA follows: TGTGCCAGCACCCTCGGGACAGGGGTTTTTCAGCCCCAGCATTTT. Translated, it gives CASTLGTGVFQPQHF.

The V call is TRBV14, the J call TRBJ2-5; tentative D call: TRBD2 (5 bases). Trimming pared 3 bases from V and 5 bases from J, leaving 16 bases between. This CDR3 is built from 15 residues. Per the germline V gene, CDR1 is SGHDN and CDR2 is FVKESK. The CDR3 here is CASSHYTAARETQYF. For the CDR3, the DNA is TGTGCCAGCAGCCACTATACAGCGGCGAGGGAGACCCAGTACTTC.

CDR3 nucleotides: TGCGCCAGCAGCTTGGGACAGACCCCGGGAAACACCATATATTTT. As protein: CASSLGQTPGNTIYF. This chain links TRBV5-1 with TRBJ1-3; a weak D match, TRBD1 (5 bases). From germline, CDR1 is SGHRS and CDR2 YFSETQ. The length of the CDR3 is 15 residues. The V end lost 0 bases, the J end lost 4 bases, and 11 bases lay between the germline ends.

The rearrangement links TRBV5-4 to TRBJ1-4; D gene ambiguous. CDR1 is SGHNT, CDR2 YYREEE, per germline (reference sequence). The CDR3 runs to 14 residues. With 3 bases removed from V and 0 bases from J, the gap between germline ends came to 6 bases. CDR3: CASSYDPTNEKLFF. CDR3 nucleotides: TGTGCCAGCAGCTACGACCCAACTAATGAAAAACTGTTTTTT.

Only one count was recorded for this clone. The CDR3 reads CASSSPAGAGGEQYF. The CDR3 DNA reads as TGTGCCAGCAGCTCCCCCGCGGGGGCTGGGGGGGAGCAGTACTTC. J is TRBJ2-7 and V is TRBV5-4; the D gene is possibly TRBD2 (7 bases). CDR1 and CDR2 from the germline V gene are SGHNT and YYREEE (reference sequence). V was cut by 3 bases and J by 7 bases, with 20 bases left in between. The CDR3 extends over 15 amino acids.

The chain's CDR3 is CASSLDTGRFTEAFF. DNA of the CDR3: TGTGCCAGCAGCTTGGATACGGGGAGATTCACTGAAGCTTTCTTT. The V call is TRBV5-4, the J call TRBJ1-1; D is unclear. The CDR3 extends over 15 amino acids. V dropped 0 bases and J dropped 4 bases, with 13 bases sitting between them. The V gene's germline CDR1 is SGHNT and CDR2 YYREEE (reference sequence).

The chain combines TRBV5-5 with TRBJ2-1; tentatively, D is TRBD1 (6 bases). Trimming left V 0 bases short and J 6 bases short, with 16 bases between. There are 16 residues in the CDR3. The germline CDR1 and CDR2 sequences are SGHKS and YYEKEE (reference sequence). The CDR3: CASSLADHRVANEQFF. Written as DNA, the CDR3 is TGTGCCAGCAGCTTGGCTGACCACAGGGTTGCCAATGAGCAGTTCTTC.

The chain carries TRBV5-4 and TRBJ2-5, with TRBD1 identical over 7 bases. V was clipped by 4 bases and J by 3 bases; unmatched bases: 3. CDR1 SGHNT and CDR2 YYREEE come from the germline V gene (reference sequence). The CDR3 sequence is 13 residues long. CDR3 in amino acids: CASSPGTEETQYF. CDR3 nucleotides: TGTGCCAGCAGCCCCGGGACAGAAGAGACCCAGTACTTC.

The genes are TRBV5-1 and TRBJ1-4; 7 nucleotides line up with TRBD1. The CDR3 extends over 17 amino acids. Germline V gene lookup returns CDR1 SGHRS and CDR2 YFSETQ. The J segment lost 0 bases and the V segment lost 7 bases, leaving 12 bases of the junction unmatched. The CDR3 coding sequence is TGCGCCAGCGGCGTAGGGGGCGGGCTAGCAACTAATGAAAAACTGTTTTTT. It translates to CASGVGGGLATNEKLFF.

The genes are TRBV19 and TRBJ1-2; tentatively, D is TRBD1 (5 bases). V lost 9 bases to trimming and J lost 2 bases, with 19 bases between them. The CDR3 is made up of 15 amino acids. In germline, CDR1 is LNHDA, CDR2 SQIVND (reference sequence). Written as DNA, the CDR3 is TGTGCCAGCCGCGGGGCAGGGTCCTTCAACTATGGCTACACCTTC. Translated: CASRGAGSFNYGYTF. The full variable domain, with the rest looked up from reference TRBV19 and TRBJ1-2, is DGGITQSPKYLFRKEGQNVTLSCEQNLNHDAMYWYRQDPGQGLRLIYYSQIVNDFQKGDIAEGYSVSREKKESFPLTVTSAQKNPTAFYLCASRGAGSFNYGYTFGSGTRLTVV.